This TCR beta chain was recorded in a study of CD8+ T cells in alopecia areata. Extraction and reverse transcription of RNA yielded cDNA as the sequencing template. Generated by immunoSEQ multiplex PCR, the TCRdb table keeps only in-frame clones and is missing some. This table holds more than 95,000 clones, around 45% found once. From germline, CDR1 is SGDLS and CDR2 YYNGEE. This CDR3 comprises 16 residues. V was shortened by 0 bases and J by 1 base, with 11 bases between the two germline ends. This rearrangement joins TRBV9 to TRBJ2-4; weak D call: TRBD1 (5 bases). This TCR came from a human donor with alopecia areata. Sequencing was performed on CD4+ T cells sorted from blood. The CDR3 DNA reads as TGTGCCAGCAGCGTAGGAAGCAGGGATGCCAAAAACATTCAGTACTTC. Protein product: CASSVGSRDAKNIQYF.